These T cell receptor beta chains were read from a single sample in a study of cytomegalovirus exposure and HLA in healthy donors. Repertoires were generated with immunoSEQ multiplex PCR, while TCRdb's copy carries only in-frame clones and drops some. Here the sample spans roughly 71,000 clones, 65% to 80% being singletons. The sample taken for sequencing was PBMCs. These TCRs come from a man in his forties in good health and CMV-seropositive. Both conserved end residues are part of each CDR3. A D gene is named only where the DNA matches it firmly. Size is stated for part of the rows, as once, few or many counts, or as a class when the clone is expanded.

d_call,j_call,clone_size,v_call,cdr3_nt,cdr3_aa
.,TRBJ2-7,.,TRBV9,TGTGCCAGCAGCGCTCCCGAGGGCGGGGAGCAGTACTTC,CASSAPEGGEQYF
.,TRBJ2-7,once,TRBV5-1,TGCGCCAGCAGCCAAGGGGGATACGAGCAGTACTTC,CASSQGGYEQYF
.,TRBJ2-3,few,TRBV7-3,TGTGCCAGCAGCACATTTGGAGATACGCAGTATTTT,CASSTFGDTQYF
.,TRBJ1-2,few,TRBV5-1,TGCGCCAGCAGCTTGGCCATCCAGGGTTATGGCTACACCTTC,CASSLAIQGYGYTF
TRBD1,TRBJ1-1,.,TRBV7-9,TGTGCCACTTACGACAGGGGCTTGGGGAACACTGAAGCTTTCTTT,CATYDRGLGNTEAFF
.,TRBJ1-6,.,TRBV25-1,TGTGCCAGCAGTGCCGGCAGGGATTCACCCCTCCACTTT,CASSAGRDSPLHF
TRBD2,TRBJ2-1,.,TRBV5-1,TGCGCCAGCAGCCTAGTGACTAGCGGGAACTCCTACAATGAGCAGTTCTTC,CASSLVTSGNSYNEQFF
.,TRBJ2-1,few,TRBV6-4,TGTGCCAGCAGTGACATCGGGTCGGGTGAGCAGTTCTTC,CASSDIGSGEQFF
.,TRBJ2-7,few,TRBV6-5,TGTGCCAGCAGTTACGCCGGGACGGGACACTCCTACGAGCAGTACTTC,CASSYAGTGHSYEQYF
TRBD2,TRBJ2-7,.,TRBV6-6,TGTGCCAGCAGTCCCCATGAGGGAGGGGATAACAACTTC,CASSPHEGGDNNF
.,TRBJ1-1,.,TRBV11-3,TGTGCCAGCAGCTTAGCGGGGATGTGGGGTCGGGTGAACACTGAAGCTTTCTTT,CASSLAGMWGRVNTEAFF
.,TRBJ1-4,.,TRBV7-8,TGTGCCAGCAGCGCGCGCCGGGACTTCGCACGAGAAAAACTGTTTTTT,CASSARRDFAREKLFF
.,TRBJ2-7,few,TRBV25-1,TGTGCCAGCAGTGACGAAAACAGGGCGGCCTCCTACGAGCAGTACTTC,CASSDENRAASYEQYF
TRBD1,TRBJ1-6,few,TRBV9,TGTGCCAGCAGCACAACAGGGGAGCCTTTTAATTCACCCCTCCACTTT,CASSTTGEPFNSPLHF
.,TRBJ1-5,.,TRBV7-2,TGTGCCAGCAGCTACGGGGGACGGGACAATCAGCCCCAGCATTTT,CASSYGGRDNQPQHF
.,TRBJ2-1,once,TRBV4-3,TGCGCCAGCAGCCAAGCCTTATACAATGAGCAGTTCTTC,CASSQALYNEQFF
.,TRBJ2-5,once,TRBV5-8,TGTGCCAGCAGGTACAGCGGAGAGACCCAGTACTTC,CASRYSGETQYF
.,TRBJ2-2,.,TRBV7-9,TGTGCCAGCAGCTCCGGGGGAGTGAGGGCCGGGGAGCTGTTTTTT,CASSSGGVRAGELFF
TRBD2,TRBJ2-4,.,TRBV4-2,TGTGCCAGCAGCCAGGGGACTAGCGGGGCTCTAGCCAAAAACATTCAGTACTTC,CASSQGTSGALAKNIQYF
.,TRBJ1-6,.,TRBV6-5,TGTGCCAGCAGTTCCAGACCCGACAGACCTAATTCACCCCTCCACTTT,CASSSRPDRPNSPLHF
.,TRBJ2-1,.,TRBV19,TGTGCCAGTAGTATAGGGCAGGGCAGCTACAATGAGCAGTTCTTC,CASSIGQGSYNEQFF
.,TRBJ2-7,.,TRBV10-3,TGTGCCATCAGTGAGGGGATTGGGGAGACAGGCGCCTCCTACGAGCAGTACTTC,CAISEGIGETGASYEQYF
.,TRBJ2-1,few,TRBV6-6,TGTGCCAGCAGTTACCAAGCGGGTGATGAGCAGTTCTTC,CASSYQAGDEQFF
TRBD1,TRBJ1-2,.,TRBV7-9,TGTGCCAGCAGCTTAAGTGGACAGGGTGTGGGCTACACCTTC,CASSLSGQGVGYTF
.,TRBJ1-4,.,TRBV2,TGTGCCAGCAGTCACGACAGGAATAATGAAAAACTGTTTTTT,CASSHDRNNEKLFF
.,TRBJ2-7,.,TRBV27,TGTGCCAGCAGTTTTAACAACAGCCCCTGGGAGCAGTACTTC,CASSFNNSPWEQYF
TRBD2,TRBJ2-3,.,TRBV28,TGTGCCAGCAGTTCCGGGGGGGCCAACACAGATACGCAGTATTTT,CASSSGGANTDTQYF
.,TRBJ1-6,.,TRBV7-9,TGTGCCAGCAGCTTAGCCCCTCTTAATTCACCCCTCCACTTT,CASSLAPLNSPLHF
TRBD1,TRBJ2-7,.,TRBV6-5,TGTGCCAGCAGTTACGGCTTCGCAGGGGGCAAAGAGCAGTACTTC,CASSYGFAGGKEQYF
.,TRBJ1-1,.,TRBV7-2,TGTGCCAGCAGCTTATTGTCCGGGAACACTGAAGCTTTCTTT,CASSLLSGNTEAFF
.,TRBJ2-7,.,TRBV7-2,TGTGCCAGCAGCTTACAGGCGGACTCCCCGCGACCCTACGAGCAGTACTTC,CASSLQADSPRPYEQYF
TRBD2,TRBJ2-1,.,TRBV27,TGTGCCAGCAGTCCCTGGGCGCGGGGGGGCAACAATGAGCAGTTCTTC,CASSPWARGGNNEQFF
.,TRBJ2-5,once,TRBV10-3,TGTGCCACTCAGCCGCAACAGGCCCAAGAGACCCAGTACTTC,CATQPQQAQETQYF
TRBD1,TRBJ2-3,.,TRBV28,TGTGCCAGCAGCCTGGACAGGGTATACACAGATACGCAGTATTTT,CASSLDRVYTDTQYF
.,TRBJ2-1,.,TRBV7-7,TGTGCTAGCAGCTTAGCGTACCGCGACAATGAGCAGTTCTTC,CASSLAYRDNEQFF
TRBD2,TRBJ2-1,few,TRBV4-3,TGCGCCAGCAGCCAGGACGGACTAGCGGGGGGGCGAAATGAGCAGTTCTTC,CASSQDGLAGGRNEQFF
.,TRBJ1-2,few,TRBV28,TGTGCCAGCAGTCCCCCCCGGGGGGGCCAGACCACCTTC,CASSPPRGGQTTF
TRBD1,TRBJ1-4,.,TRBV2,TGTGCCAGCAGGCAGGGGGCGGGGAGTGAAAAACTGTTTTTT,CASRQGAGSEKLFF
.,TRBJ2-7,.,TRBV7-9,TGTGCCAGCAGTTGGGGAGGTGCGTCCTACGAGCAGTACTTC,CASSWGGASYEQYF
TRBD1,TRBJ1-4,few,TRBV28,TGTGCCAGCAGTTTTTCTTTGGGACAGAGTTCTGAAAAACTGTTTTTT,CASSFSLGQSSEKLFF
TRBD1,TRBJ2-3,.,TRBV7-6,TGTGCCAGCACCTGGACAGGGGGAATTACAGATACGCAGTATTTT,CASTWTGGITDTQYF